This T cell receptor (beta chain) appears in the sequencing data of a study of cytomegalovirus exposure and HLA in healthy donors. Across the study: As released early, the data held 70 million to 100 million unique TCRs from HLA-typed donors.

A word on this clone: Its target is unknown.

The CDR3 has 15 residues. Germline-derived CDR1 and CDR2 are SQVTM and ANQGSEA. Between the trimmed V and J ends, which lost 3 bases and 2 bases, there was a span of 14 bases. Regarding the study as a whole: A later analysis reportedly identified an Asian-associated ancestry cluster as carrying fewer N-insertions than the approximately 670-donor mean.

PCR primers comprised 60 Vbeta and 13 Jbeta primers. Profiled with immunoSEQ multiplex PCR; TCRdb holds only in-frame clones, not every one. The sample has roughly 99,000 clones, about three quarters seen once. Sequenced: PBMCs. The source is a man in his fifties or sixties in good health and CMV-seropositive. The V call is TRBV29-1, the J call TRBJ2-1, with D possibly being TRBD2 (5 bases). The chain's CDR3 is CSVDDGKRTYNEQFF. CDR3 coding DNA: TGCAGCGTTGATGATGGGAAGCGGACCTACAATGAGCAGTTCTTC.